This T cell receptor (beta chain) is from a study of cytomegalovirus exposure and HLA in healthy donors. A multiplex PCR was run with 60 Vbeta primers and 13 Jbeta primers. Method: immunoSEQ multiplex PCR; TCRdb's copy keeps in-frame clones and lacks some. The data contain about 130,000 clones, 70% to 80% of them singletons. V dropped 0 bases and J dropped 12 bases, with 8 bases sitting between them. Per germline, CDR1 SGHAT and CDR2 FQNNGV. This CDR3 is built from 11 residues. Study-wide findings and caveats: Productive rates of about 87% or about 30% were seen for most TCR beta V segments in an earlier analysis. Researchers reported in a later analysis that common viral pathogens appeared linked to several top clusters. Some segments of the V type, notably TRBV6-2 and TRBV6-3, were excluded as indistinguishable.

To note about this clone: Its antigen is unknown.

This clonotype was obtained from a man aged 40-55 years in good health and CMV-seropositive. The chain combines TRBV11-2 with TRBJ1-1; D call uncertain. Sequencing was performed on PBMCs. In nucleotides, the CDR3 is TGTGCCAGCAGCTTAGAGGGGAGGCCTTTCTTT. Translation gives CASSLEGRPFF. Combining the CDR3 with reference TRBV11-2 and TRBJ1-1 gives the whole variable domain EAGVAQSPRYKIIEKRQSVAFWCNPISGHATLYWYQQILGQGPKLLIQFQNNGVVDDSQLPKDRFSAERLKGVDSTLKIQPAKLEDSAVYLCASSLEGRPFFGQGTRLTVV.